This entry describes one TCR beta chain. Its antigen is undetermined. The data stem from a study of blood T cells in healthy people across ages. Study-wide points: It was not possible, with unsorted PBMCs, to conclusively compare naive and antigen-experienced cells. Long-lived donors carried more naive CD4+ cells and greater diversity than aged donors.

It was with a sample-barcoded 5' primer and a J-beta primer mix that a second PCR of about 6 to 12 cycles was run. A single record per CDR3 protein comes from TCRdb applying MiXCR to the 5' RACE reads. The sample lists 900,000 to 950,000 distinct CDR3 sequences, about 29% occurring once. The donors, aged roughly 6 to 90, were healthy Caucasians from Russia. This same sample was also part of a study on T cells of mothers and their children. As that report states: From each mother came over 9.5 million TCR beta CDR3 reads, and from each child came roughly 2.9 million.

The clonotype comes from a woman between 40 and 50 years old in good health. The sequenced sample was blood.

The CDR3 here is CASSLAENRGTYNEQFF. The CDR3 DNA reads TGTGCCAGCAGCTTAGCGGAAAACAGGGGGACCTACAATGAGCAGTTCTTC. The rearrangement links TRBV7-2 to TRBJ2-1; 8 bases line up with TRBD1. The CDR3 length is 17 residues. Unmatched junction bases numbered 6, after V lost 0 bases and J lost 2 bases. Germline V lookup: CDR1 SGHTA, CDR2 FQGNSA.